This passage covers 25 T cell receptor beta chains from one sample sequenced in a study of beta chain features in type 1 diabetes. The entirety of the isolated RNA underwent reverse transcription, so expressed TCRB transcripts were sequenced. Assay used: immunoSEQ multiplex PCR; TCRdb lists only in-frame clones, some missing. The table records around 250,000 clones, around an eighth of them present only once. The sequenced sample consisted of naive CD4+ T cells from blood. Receptor source: a woman in her 40s in good health.

In its sample, this clone was seen many times. This sequence joins TRBV15 and TRBJ1-6, with a possible D match to TRBD1 (5 bases). V lost 0 bases and J lost 4, with 13 bases in between. The CDR3 spans 17 residues. Per germline, CDR1 LNHNV and CDR2 YYDKDF (reference sequence). DNA of the CDR3: TGTGCCACCAGCAGAGATTCCCGCGGGGGGTATAATTCACCCCTCCACTTT. This encodes CATSRDSRGGYNSPLHF.

This clone occurred a few times. The chain carries TRBV10-2 and TRBJ2-1; 7 bases line up with TRBD2. J was trimmed by 8 bases and V by 6 bases; bases with no gene match: 4. The CDR3 is 12 residues long. Germline values: CDR1 WSHSY, CDR2 SAAADI. The CDR3 here is CASSGRGDEQFF. The CDR3 DNA reads as TGCGCCAGCAGCGGACGGGGGGATGAGCAGTTCTTC.

In the case of this clone: The same CDR3 also results from other DNA sequences found in this sample. The chain recombines TRBV18 with TRBJ2-5; no firm D call. Trimming pared 0 bases from V and 5 bases from J, leaving 4 bases between. The germline gives CDR1 KGHSH, CDR2 LQKENI. The CDR3 is 12 residues long. The CDR3 DNA follows: TGTGCCAGCTCACCACCAGCTGAGACCCAGTACTTC. This gives the protein CASSPPAETQYF. Supplemented by reference TRBV18 and TRBJ2-5, the full variable domain reads NAGVMQNPRHLVRRRGQEARLRCSPMKGHSHVYWYRQLPEEGLKFMVYLQKENIIDESGMPKERFSAEFPKEGPSILRIQQVVRGDSAAYFCASSPPAETQYFGPGTRLLVL.

In this sample, this clone turned up a few times. The chain couples TRBV11-2 to TRBJ2-5; D is unclear. Germline V lookup: CDR1 SGHAT, CDR2 FQNNGV. The CDR3 runs 13 residues. V was cut by 5 bases and J by 2 bases, with 9 bases left in between. CDR3 residues: CASSPFPQETQYF. DNA for the CDR3: TGTGCCAGCAGCCCCTTCCCTCAAGAGACCCAGTACTTC.

In its sample, this clone was seen a few times. The chain combines TRBV6-5 with TRBJ1-1, with a weak D call TRBD1 (5 bases). Trimming pared 5 bases from V and 7 bases from J, leaving 8 bases between. The CDR3 is made up of 11 amino acids. CDR1 and CDR2 (germline): MNHEY, SVGAGI. DNA for the CDR3: TGTGCCAGCAGTCTCGGGGGTGAAGCTTTCTTT. Protein product: CASSLGGEAFF.

V and J are TRBV6-4 and TRBJ1-6; D not certain. The CDR3 runs 17 residues. Trimming stripped 10 bases from V and 10 bases from J, with 29 bases between. Per germline, CDR1 MRHNA and CDR2 SNTAGT. The CDR3 region has the DNA TGTGCCACCCATTCTCCCCCCTGGCGGGGTTCGGCCTCACCCCTCCACTTT. Amino acids: CATHSPPWRGSASPLHF.

This chain connects TRBV5-4 to TRBJ2-5, with 11 bases fitting TRBD1. The CDR3 length is 15 residues. V lost 1 base, J lost 3 bases, and 2 bases stayed unmatched. CDR1 is SGHNT and CDR2 is YYREEE in the germline V gene (reference sequence). The CDR3 region has the DNA TGTGCCAGCAGCTTGCTGGGACAGGGGGAAGAGACCCAGTACTTC. It is translated as CASSLLGQGEETQYF.

V gene TRBV14 combines with J gene TRBJ2-1; D perhaps matches TRBD2 (6 bases). V shed 1 base and J shed 8 bases, with 9 bases lying between them. The CDR3 totals 13 residues. Germline V lookup: CDR1 SGHDN, CDR2 FVKESK. CDR3 residues: CASSQVWRDEQFF. CDR3 nucleotides: TGTGCCAGCAGCCAAGTTTGGAGGGATGAGCAGTTCTTC.

This clone was detected a few times. The J gene is TRBJ2-2, the V gene TRBV7-2; TRBD1 might be the D (6 bases). CDR3 length: 15 amino acids. Trimming stripped 1 base from V and 5 bases from J, with 11 bases between. Germline CDR1 is SGHTA and CDR2 is FQGNSA. The CDR3, as DNA: TGTGCCAGCAGCTTAGTAGGGGGAATTACCGGGGAGCTGTTTTTT. As protein: CASSLVGGITGELFF.

For this clone: This sample includes further DNA sequences coding for the same CDR3. This rearrangement joins TRBV18 to TRBJ1-5; weak D call: TRBD1 (6 bases). Germline V lookup: CDR1 KGHSH, CDR2 LQKENI. The CDR3 is 14 amino acids. Between the trimmed V and J ends, which lost 4 bases and 0 bases, there was a span of 7 bases. The CDR3 sequence is CASSHRDSNQPQHF. The CDR3 DNA reads TGTGCCAGCTCACACAGGGATAGCAATCAGCCCCAGCATTTT.

The genes are TRBV6-5 and TRBJ2-7; D possibly corresponds to TRBD1 (5 bases). Germline V gene lookup returns CDR1 MNHEY and CDR2 SVGAGI. Trimming left V 5 bases short and J 0 bases short, with 14 bases between. CDR3 length: 15 amino acids. CDR3 loop: CASSNDRSGSYEQYF. DNA for the CDR3: TGTGCCAGCAGTAACGACAGATCCGGCTCCTACGAGCAGTACTTC.

This clone showed up just a few times. V and J are TRBV6-1 and TRBJ1-3; 8 bases align to TRBD1. The CDR3 spans 15 residues. Germline trimming cut 4 bases from V and 3 bases from J; bases unmatched to any gene: 5. Per germline, CDR1 MNHNS and CDR2 SASEGT. The CDR3 reads CASSAQGAIGNTIYF. In DNA form, the CDR3 reads TGTGCCAGCAGTGCTCAGGGGGCGATTGGAAACACCATATATTTT.

This clone was picked up a small number of times. CDR3 in amino acids: CATRKTGGNSYEQYF. As DNA, the CDR3 is TGCGCCACCCGAAAGACAGGGGGAAATTCCTACGAGCAGTACTTC. This chain links TRBV10-2 with TRBJ2-7; 9 bases are a match to TRBD1. Looked up from germline, CDR1 is WSHSY and CDR2 is SAAADI. The CDR3 is 15 amino acids. V gave up 10 bases and J gave up 1 base; unmatched junction bases: 11.

This chain joins TRBV7-2 and TRBJ2-7; 8 nucleotides align to TRBD1. Germline assignment: CDR1 SGHTA and CDR2 FQGNSA. The V gene end was trimmed by 5 bases and the J gene end by 0 bases; junction bases not matched to a gene: 6. The CDR3 spans 15 residues. Here the CDR3 reads CASSAPGTGSYEQYF. The CDR3 DNA sequence: TGTGCCAGCAGCGCCCCCGGGACAGGCTCCTACGAGCAGTACTTC. Together with reference TRBV7-2 and TRBJ2-7, the CDR3 gives the full variable domain: GAGVSQSPSNKVTEKGKDVELRCDPISGHTALYWYRQSLGQGLEFLIYFQGNSAPDKSGLPSDRFSAERTGGSVSTLTIQRTQQEDSAVYLCASSAPGTGSYEQYFGPGTRLTVT.

The chain uses TRBV5-6 and TRBJ2-3; the match to TRBD2 covers 15 bases. The V segment lost 4 bases and the J segment 4 bases; nucleotides outside the gene matches: 10. This CDR3 has 18 residues. Germline loops: CDR1 SGHDT, CDR2 YYEEEE. This chain's CDR3 is CASSGGGLAGGRSDTQYF. The DNA of the CDR3 is TGTGCCAGCAGCGGGGGAGGACTAGCGGGGGGGCGCTCAGATACGCAGTATTTT.

The chain carries TRBV29-1 and TRBJ2-7, with TRBD2 matching over 7 bases. The CDR3 has 13 residues. Germline trimming cut 3 bases from V and 4 bases from J; bases unmatched to any gene: 6. The germline V gene encodes CDR1 SQVTM and CDR2 ANQGSEA. The CDR3 DNA reads as TGCAGCGTTGACAGCGGGGCTCTGTACGAGCAGTACTTC. This gives the protein CSVDSGALYEQYF.

The V gene is TRBV14, the J gene TRBJ2-2; a possible D gene is TRBD1 (7 bases). Trimming removed 4 bases from V and 4 bases from J, with 16 bases in between. The CDR3 contains 16 residues. The germline V gene has CDR1 SGHDN and CDR2 FVKESK. In nucleotides, the CDR3 is TGTGCCAGCAGCCCGCGGAGGGGGCGCGTCACCGGGGAGCTGTTTTTT. Protein sequence: CASSPRRGRVTGELFF.

This clone has at least ten counts. The V gene is TRBV14, the J gene TRBJ2-7, with a weak D call TRBD2 (5 bases). The CDR3 extends over 13 amino acids. CDR1 SGHDN and CDR2 FVKESK come from the germline V gene. The ends were cut back, 1 base at V and 3 bases at J, with 7 bases in the middle. CDR3 DNA: TGTGCCAGCAGCCAAGTTGCGGGCTACGAGCAGTACTTC. Its protein is CASSQVAGYEQYF.

The chain has TRBV7-8 and TRBJ2-1; 13 positions agree with TRBD2. Germline CDR1 SGHVS, CDR2 FQNEAQ. The CDR3 has 20 amino acids. The ends lost 0 bases at V and 6 bases at J; junction bases unmatched: 14. The CDR3 bases are TGTGCCAGCAGCTTAGCGGCTCTTCGGACTAGCGGGGGTCGGGTCAATGAGCAGTTCTTC. It specifies CASSLAALRTSGGRVNEQFF.

This clone was detected a few times. The V gene is TRBV15, the J gene TRBJ2-3; TRBD2 matches 7 bases. The junction had 8 bases not matched to a gene; V was cut back by 8 bases and J by 3 bases. The CDR3 extends over 14 amino acids. Germline V gene data show CDR1 as LNHNV and CDR2 as YYDKDF (reference sequence). The CDR3 reads CATRAGEFTDTQYF. The DNA for the CDR3 is TGTGCCACCCGCGCGGGGGAGTTTACAGATACGCAGTATTTT.

V is TRBV9 and J is TRBJ1-1; D is possibly TRBD1 (5 bases). CDR3 length: 14 amino acids. CDR1 is SGDLS, CDR2 YYNGEE, per germline. V was cut by 1 base and J by 3 bases, with 10 bases left in between. The CDR3: CASSVQGYDTEAFF. The CDR3 DNA sequence: TGTGCCAGCAGCGTACAGGGTTATGACACTGAAGCTTTCTTT.

CDR3 in amino acids: CASSSPPGGYTF. In nucleotides, the CDR3 is TGTGCCAGCAGTTCCCCCCCCGGGGGCTACACCTTC. This sequence joins TRBV27 and TRBJ1-2; D is unclear. This CDR3 has 12 residues. Germline values: CDR1 MNHEY, CDR2 SMNVEV (reference sequence). Between the trimmed V and J ends, which lost 4 bases and 8 bases, there was a span of 11 bases.

The chain is built from TRBV7-2 and TRBJ2-5, with D possibly being TRBD1 (5 bases). Matching the DNA end better, TRBJ2-7 makes the J call doubtful. This CDR3 has 14 amino acids. Germline V gene lookup returns CDR1 SGHTA and CDR2 FQGNSA. The CDR3: CASSLNKGPYEQYF. CDR3 bases: TGTGCCAGCAGCTTAAATAAGGGGCCCTACGAGCAGTACTTC.

This clone was counted a few times. V is TRBV19 and J is TRBJ2-2; perhaps TRBD1 as D (6 bases). The V gene lost 9 bases and the J gene lost 2 bases, with 10 bases spanning the gap. This CDR3 has 13 amino acids. CDR1 is LNHDA, CDR2 SQIVND, per germline (reference sequence). The CDR3 DNA reads as TGTGCCAGCTTACAGGGAAACACCGGGGAGCTGTTTTTT. Its translation is CASLQGNTGELFF.

The chain employs TRBV5-1 and TRBJ2-1, with TRBD2 matching 8 bases. Per the germline V gene, CDR1 is SGHRS and CDR2 is YFSETQ. The V and J ends lost 3 bases and 5 bases, in that order; junction bases with no gene match: 10. CDR3 length equals 16 residues. This CDR3 reads CASSSRPGLGDNEQFF. DNA for the CDR3: TGCGCCAGCAGCTCTCGCCCGGGACTAGGAGACAATGAGCAGTTCTTC.